These 6 T cell receptor beta chains were all obtained from the same sample, sequenced in a study of blood T cell repertoires in COVID-19. Profiled with immunoSEQ multiplex PCR; TCRdb holds only in-frame clones, not every one. This sample has some 400,000 clones, with roughly 86% found just once. The sample was PBMCs or T cells enriched from blood (not recorded which). The source of these receptors is a man younger than 45 who had recovered from COVID-19.

The chain links TRBV27 to TRBJ1-6; TRBD1 matches 9 bases. From germline, CDR1 is MNHEY and CDR2 SMNVEV (reference sequence). J lost 5 bases, V lost 5 bases, and 19 bases had no gene match. The CDR3 has 20 amino acids. The DNA for the CDR3 is TGTGCCAGCAGTGCCGTACAGGGGGCGTTTTTCCCAATCGATAATTCACCCCTCCACTTT. Translated, it gives CASSAVQGAFFPIDNSPLHF.

The chain recombines TRBV5-1 with TRBJ2-2, with 9 bases identical to TRBD1. The CDR3 has 13 residues. CDR1 and CDR2 from the germline V gene are SGHRS and YFSETQ. V gave up 4 bases and J gave up 8 bases; unmatched junction bases: 3. The chain's CDR3 is CASSQQGAGELFF. In DNA, the CDR3 is TGCGCCAGCAGCCAACAGGGGGCGGGGGAGCTGTTTTTT. Using reference TRBV5-1 and TRBJ2-2 for the parts outside the CDR3, the full variable domain is KAGVTQTPRYLIKTRGQQVTLSCSPISGHRSVSWYQQTPGQGLQFLFEYFSETQRNKGNFPGRFSGRQFSNSRSEMNVSTLELGDSALYLCASSQQGAGELFFGEGSRLTVL.

The chain recombines TRBV28 with TRBJ1-1; perhaps TRBD1 as D (6 bases). This CDR3 region has 13 residues. CDR1 is MDHEN, CDR2 SYDVKM, per germline. Trimming removed 8 bases at V and 0 bases at J, with 10 bases between. CDR3 bases: TGTGCCAGCTCAGGGGCGATGAACACTGAAGCTTTCTTT. It is translated as CASSGAMNTEAFF.

The chain couples TRBV11-2 to TRBJ1-3, with D perhaps TRBD1 (5 bases). V lost 5 bases to trimming and J lost 6 bases, with 17 bases between them. There are 15 residues in the CDR3. Germline V gives CDR1 SGHAT, CDR2 FQNNGV. In DNA form, the CDR3 reads TGTGCCAGCAGCCAGGGAAAGGCAGTAGAAAACACCATATATTTT. Amino acids: CASSQGKAVENTIYF.

The rearrangement joins TRBV11-2 to TRBJ1-5; a possible D gene is TRBD1 (6 bases). V was cut by 1 base and J by 2 bases, with 12 bases left in between. The CDR3 is 16 amino acids. Per the germline V gene, CDR1 is SGHAT and CDR2 is FQNNGV. The CDR3, as DNA: TGTGCCAGCAGCTTAGGGACAGTTTTGGGCAATCAGCCCCAGCATTTT. This codes for CASSLGTVLGNQPQHF.

The chain uses TRBV6-1 and TRBJ1-2, with D maybe TRBD1 (6 bases). Trimming took off 3 bases at V and 3 bases at J, with 14 bases between the two ends. The germline V gene has CDR1 MNHNS and CDR2 SASEGT. The CDR3 loop spans 15 amino acids. CDR3 residues: CASSDIRNRDYGYTF. The CDR3 DNA reads as TGTGCCAGCAGTGATATTCGGAACAGGGACTATGGCTACACCTTC.